The present entry profiles one T cell receptor beta chain with its context. The CDR3 loop spans 14 amino acids. The V end was cut by 6 bases, the J end by 10 bases, with 16 bases between. Preparation of the TCRbeta library involved a method that used unique molecular identifiers. TCRdb re-called the PCR reads with MiXCR, one entry per CDR3 protein. The table shows some 500,000 distinct CDR3 sequences, with approximately 32% occurring only once. The data derive from a study of T-cell reconstitution after alpha-beta-depleted transplantation in children. The V and J genes are TRBV12-3 or TRBV12-4 and TRBJ1-6, with D tentatively TRBD1 (5 bases). The source is a human donor who donated a stem cell graft to a child with aplastic anemia. Specimen: PBMCs from the stem cell graft donor, collected from the stem cell graft. The chain's CDR3 is CASRGDGLPSPLHF. DNA for the CDR3: TGTGCCAGCAGGGGGGACGGCCTCCCCTCACCCCTCCACTTT.